The T cell receptor beta chain under discussion was sequenced for a study of control samples from healthy donors and cancer patients. V lost 0 bases to trimming and J lost 5 bases; unmatched junction nucleotides: 2. CDR1 is MNHEY, CDR2 SMNVEV, per germline (reference sequence). This CDR3 spans 15 amino acids. TCRdb's table, derived via immunoSEQ multiplex PCR, lists solely in-frame clones and lacks some. The table includes around 140,000 clones, 75% to 95% detected once. Sample: blood. V gene TRBV27 combines with J gene TRBJ1-5, with 9 bases aligning to TRBD1. The source of this sequence is a man aged 25 to 40 in good health. The CDR3 bases are TGTGCCAGCAGTTTATCGGGACAGGGTCATCAGCCCCAGCATTTT. Translated, it gives CASSLSGQGHQPQHF.